This T cell receptor beta chain was found in a study of breast tumors, draining lymph nodes, adjacent tissues. The lymph nodes were axillary draining lymph nodes from breast cancer patients. TCRdb re-called the multiplex PCR reads through MiXCR, storing one row per CDR3 protein. The table has 180,000 or so distinct CDR3 sequences, around a third seen once. The CDR3 spans 17 residues. CDR1 is SGDLS, CDR2 YYNGEE, per germline. Trimming took 3 bases from V and 1 from J, leaving 18 bases between them. Ten or more counts support this clonotype. Its antigen is currently unknown. Points from the study as a whole: Compared with basal-like, luminal-like tumors shared significantly more repertoire with nontumor tissue.

The sequenced sample consisted of axillary lymph node tissue. The clonotype originates from a female donor with breast cancer. Some clones in this sample may be carry-over from other donors' samples. V and J are TRBV9 and TRBJ2-3; D is tentatively TRBD1 or TRBD2 (5 bases each). The CDR3 sequence is CASSALRGSGGTDTQYF. The CDR3 nucleotides read TGTGCCAGCAGCGCCCTCCGGGGCAGCGGAGGCACAGATACGCAGTATTTT.